Listed below are T cell receptor beta chains from one sample, sequenced in a study of T-cell memory formation after mild COVID-19. In TCRdb, the 5' RACE reads were re-called with MiXCR into one record per CDR3 protein. This sample has a few hundred thousand distinct CDR3 sequences, with around 16% found just once. The specimen sequenced was PBMCs or a T cell subset sorted from them (not recorded which). These TCRs come from a man younger than 30 who had mild COVID-19 (a few samples of this study predate the infection). Cell type and time point are not known. CDR3s include the opening cysteine and the closing phenylalanine or tryptophan. The D gene is left open where the match is weak. The size of a clone is reported for some rows only, either as once, few or many, or as a class for expanded clones.

d_call: NA; clone_size: once; j_call: TRBJ1-2; v_call: TRBV7-9; cdr3_length: 12; cdr3_aa: CASRGRNYGYTF; cdr3_nt: TGTGCCAGCCGGGGGCGAAACTATGGCTACACCTTC
d_call: NA; clone_size: NA; j_call: TRBJ1-1; v_call: TRBV12-3/TRBV12-4; cdr3_length: 14; cdr3_aa: CASSLDRAVAEAFF; cdr3_nt: TGTGCCAGCAGTTTAGACAGGGCCGTGGCTGAAGCTTTCTTT
d_call: NA; clone_size: NA; j_call: TRBJ2-7; v_call: TRBV5-1; cdr3_length: 15; cdr3_aa: CASSPGLSTRYEQYF; cdr3_nt: TGCGCCAGCAGCCCCGGACTCTCTACCCGCTACGAGCAGTACTTC
d_call: NA; clone_size: NA; j_call: TRBJ2-1; v_call: TRBV12-3/TRBV12-4; cdr3_length: 14; cdr3_aa: CASSLRGARNEQFF; cdr3_nt: TGTGCCAGCAGTTTACGGGGGGCACGCAATGAGCAGTTCTTC
d_call: TRBD1; clone_size: NA; j_call: TRBJ2-2; v_call: TRBV29-1; cdr3_length: 12; cdr3_aa: CSVRTGIGELFF; cdr3_nt: TGCAGCGTAAGGACAGGGATCGGGGAGCTGTTTTTT
d_call: TRBD2; clone_size: NA; j_call: TRBJ2-2; v_call: TRBV4-1; cdr3_length: 17; cdr3_aa: CASRSIAGGPDPGELFF; cdr3_nt: TGCGCCAGCAGAAGTATAGCGGGGGGGCCTGACCCCGGGGAGCTGTTTTTT
d_call: NA; clone_size: few; j_call: TRBJ1-1; v_call: TRBV6-6; cdr3_length: 14; cdr3_aa: CASSYGTMNTEALF; cdr3_nt: TGTGCCAGCAGTTATGGGACAATGAACACTGAAGCTCTCTTT
d_call: NA; clone_size: NA; j_call: TRBJ1-1; v_call: TRBV5-5; cdr3_length: 15; cdr3_aa: CASSDPGEKNTEAFF; cdr3_nt: TGTGCCAGCAGCGACCCAGGGGAGAAGAACACTGAAGCTTTCTTT
d_call: TRBD2; clone_size: many; j_call: TRBJ2-3; v_call: TRBV5-1; cdr3_length: 16; cdr3_aa: CASSLATSGGTDTQYF; cdr3_nt: TGCGCCAGCAGCTTGGCTACTAGCGGGGGAACAGATACGCAGTATTTT
d_call: TRBD2; clone_size: few; j_call: TRBJ2-5; v_call: TRBV28; cdr3_length: 13; cdr3_aa: CASSLGGGQTQYF; cdr3_nt: TGTGCCAGCAGTTTGGGCGGGGGGCAGACCCAGTACTTC
d_call: NA; clone_size: few; j_call: TRBJ2-2; v_call: TRBV7-2; cdr3_length: 13; cdr3_aa: CASRAMNTGELFF; cdr3_nt: TGTGCCAGCAGGGCTATGAACACCGGGGAGCTGTTTTTT
d_call: NA; clone_size: few; j_call: TRBJ1-1; v_call: TRBV14; cdr3_length: 14; cdr3_aa: CASSQVGRPAEAFF; cdr3_nt: TGTGCCAGCAGCCAAGTGGGACGCCCCGCTGAAGCTTTCTTT
d_call: NA; clone_size: NA; j_call: TRBJ2-7; v_call: TRBV12-3/TRBV12-4; cdr3_length: 13; cdr3_aa: CASSYDPAAPQYF; cdr3_nt: TGTGCCAGCAGTTATGACCCGGCGGCCCCCCAGTACTTC
d_call: NA; clone_size: few; j_call: TRBJ1-2; v_call: TRBV4-1; cdr3_length: 13; cdr3_aa: CASRPATNYGYTF; cdr3_nt: TGCGCCAGCCGCCCAGCAACTAACTATGGCTACACCTTC
d_call: NA; clone_size: few; j_call: TRBJ2-7; v_call: TRBV4-1; cdr3_length: 14; cdr3_aa: CASSQGFTGYEQYF; cdr3_nt: TGCGCCAGCAGCCAAGGCTTCACGGGGTACGAGCAGTACTTC
d_call: TRBD1; clone_size: many; j_call: TRBJ2-5; v_call: TRBV5-1; cdr3_length: 16; cdr3_aa: CASSFSTGTGEETQYF; cdr3_nt: TGCGCCAGCAGCTTCTCGACAGGGACCGGAGAAGAGACCCAGTACTTC
d_call: NA; clone_size: NA; j_call: TRBJ1-5; v_call: TRBV7-2; cdr3_length: 16; cdr3_aa: CASSLSHRLDNQPQHF; cdr3_nt: TGTGCCAGCAGCTTATCCCACAGGTTGGACAATCAGCCCCAGCATTTT
d_call: TRBD2; clone_size: few; j_call: TRBJ2-1; v_call: TRBV7-8; cdr3_length: 16; cdr3_aa: CASSFYLAGGGNEQFF; cdr3_nt: TGTGCCAGCAGTTTCTATCTAGCGGGGGGTGGCAATGAGCAGTTCTTC
d_call: NA; clone_size: NA; j_call: TRBJ2-3; v_call: TRBV5-1; cdr3_length: 15; cdr3_aa: CASSLIGVSADTQYF; cdr3_nt: TGCGCCAGCAGCCTCATAGGGGTCAGCGCAGATACGCAGTATTTT
d_call: NA; clone_size: few; j_call: TRBJ1-1; v_call: TRBV30; cdr3_length: 13; cdr3_aa: CAWSVPEGREAFF; cdr3_nt: TGTGCCTGGAGCGTACCTGAGGGGCGGGAAGCTTTCTTT
d_call: NA; clone_size: NA; j_call: TRBJ2-5; v_call: TRBV5-8; cdr3_length: 14; cdr3_aa: CASSFGGEEETQYF; cdr3_nt: TGTGCCAGCAGCTTTGGGGGCGAAGAAGAGACCCAGTACTTC
d_call: NA; clone_size: NA; j_call: TRBJ1-1; v_call: TRBV6-1; cdr3_length: 14; cdr3_aa: CASIYRVTNTEAFF; cdr3_nt: TGTGCCAGCATCTACAGGGTAACGAACACTGAAGCTTTCTTT
d_call: NA; clone_size: NA; j_call: TRBJ1-1; v_call: TRBV20-1; cdr3_length: 13; cdr3_aa: CSARSGRNTEAFF; cdr3_nt: TGCAGTGCTAGATCGGGAAGGAACACTGAAGCTTTCTTT
d_call: NA; clone_size: NA; j_call: TRBJ1-2; v_call: TRBV15; cdr3_length: 12; cdr3_aa: CATSRTRRDYTF; cdr3_nt: TGTGCCACCAGCAGAACCAGGAGGGACTACACCTTC
d_call: NA; clone_size: few; j_call: TRBJ2-3; v_call: TRBV5-1; cdr3_length: 12; cdr3_aa: CASSLGTRGPYF; cdr3_nt: TGCGCCAGCAGCTTGGGGACTAGGGGGCCGTATTTT
d_call: TRBD1; clone_size: NA; j_call: TRBJ1-6; v_call: TRBV20-1; cdr3_length: 13; cdr3_aa: CSAPPGGGSPLHF; cdr3_nt: TGCAGTGCCCCGCCAGGGGGCGGTTCACCCCTCCACTTT
d_call: TRBD2; clone_size: NA; j_call: TRBJ2-3; v_call: TRBV28; cdr3_length: 15; cdr3_aa: CASTSSGGPTDTQYF; cdr3_nt: TGTGCCAGCACCTCTAGCGGGGGGCCCACAGATACGCAGTATTTT
d_call: NA; clone_size: few; j_call: TRBJ2-1; v_call: TRBV5-8; cdr3_length: 12; cdr3_aa: CASSFSRNEQFF; cdr3_nt: TGTGCCAGCAGCTTCTCGAGGAATGAGCAGTTCTTC
d_call: NA; clone_size: NA; j_call: TRBJ2-3; v_call: TRBV29-1; cdr3_length: 14; cdr3_aa: CSVESSGSTDTQYF; cdr3_nt: TGCAGCGTTGAGTCGAGCGGGAGCACAGATACGCAGTATTTT
d_call: NA; clone_size: NA; j_call: TRBJ1-4; v_call: TRBV4-2; cdr3_length: 15; cdr3_aa: CASSVRYREGEKLFF; cdr3_nt: TGTGCCAGCAGCGTTCGGTACAGGGAGGGAGAAAAACTGTTTTTT
d_call: NA; clone_size: many; j_call: TRBJ2-1; v_call: TRBV7-9; cdr3_length: 11; cdr3_aa: CASSFVNEQFF; cdr3_nt: TGTGCCAGCAGCTTTGTTAATGAGCAGTTCTTC
d_call: NA; clone_size: NA; j_call: TRBJ1-5; v_call: TRBV12-3/TRBV12-4; cdr3_length: 12; cdr3_aa: CASSFRNQPQHF; cdr3_nt: TGTGCCAGCAGTTTTAGGAATCAGCCCCAGCATTTT
d_call: TRBD2; clone_size: few; j_call: TRBJ2-2; v_call: TRBV5-1; cdr3_length: 16; cdr3_aa: CASSPDINGGTGELFF; cdr3_nt: TGCGCCAGCAGCCCGGACATCAACGGGGGGACCGGGGAGCTGTTTTTT
d_call: TRBD2; clone_size: NA; j_call: TRBJ2-7; v_call: TRBV6-5; cdr3_length: 15; cdr3_aa: CASRDLAGGLYEQYF; cdr3_nt: TGTGCCAGCAGGGACCTAGCGGGGGGATTGTACGAGCAGTACTTC
d_call: NA; clone_size: once; j_call: TRBJ1-3; v_call: TRBV11-1; cdr3_length: 15; cdr3_aa: CASSYRGDSGNTIYF; cdr3_nt: TGTGCCAGCAGTTATCGGGGCGATTCTGGAAACACCATATATTTT
d_call: NA; clone_size: few; j_call: TRBJ2-7; v_call: TRBV5-1; cdr3_length: 14; cdr3_aa: CASSFRSGTYEQYF; cdr3_nt: TGCGCCAGCAGCTTTCGGTCAGGTACCTACGAGCAGTACTTC
d_call: TRBD1; clone_size: few; j_call: TRBJ1-1; v_call: TRBV27; cdr3_length: 14; cdr3_aa: CASSARDSATEAFF; cdr3_nt: TGTGCCAGCAGTGCTCGGGACAGCGCCACTGAAGCTTTCTTT
d_call: NA; clone_size: NA; j_call: TRBJ2-1; v_call: TRBV7-8; cdr3_length: 15; cdr3_aa: CASNRGRLTYNEQFF; cdr3_nt: TGTGCCAGCAATAGAGGCAGGCTGACCTACAATGAGCAGTTCTTC
d_call: NA; clone_size: few; j_call: TRBJ2-7; v_call: TRBV7-2; cdr3_length: 14; cdr3_aa: CASSSELGPYEQYF; cdr3_nt: TGTGCCAGCAGCTCAGAATTGGGCCCCTACGAGCAGTACTTC
d_call: NA; clone_size: NA; j_call: TRBJ1-1; v_call: TRBV7-3; cdr3_length: 13; cdr3_aa: CASSLKSNTEAFF; cdr3_nt: TGTGCCAGCAGCTTAAAGTCGAACACTGAAGCTTTCTTT
d_call: NA; clone_size: NA; j_call: TRBJ1-1; v_call: TRBV4-2; cdr3_length: 14; cdr3_aa: CASSLPGPRSPIEF; cdr3_nt: TGTGCCAGCAGCCTGCCCGGGCCCAGGTCCCCGATCGAGTTT
d_call: TRBD2; clone_size: few; j_call: TRBJ2-1; v_call: TRBV6-6; cdr3_length: 14; cdr3_aa: CASRGRRGDNEQFF; cdr3_nt: TGTGCCAGCAGGGGACGGCGGGGGGACAATGAGCAGTTCTTC